This passage covers 24 T cell receptor beta chains from one sample sequenced in a study of control samples from healthy donors and cancer patients. Method: immunoSEQ multiplex PCR; TCRdb's copy keeps in-frame clones and lacks some. The sample includes about 95,000 clones, 88% of them seen just once. The sample taken for sequencing was blood. These receptors all stem from a woman in her sixties or seventies in good health.

The chain couples TRBV5-1 to TRBJ2-5, with D maybe TRBD2 (5 bases). With 3 bases removed from V and 5 bases from J, the gap between germline ends came to 11 bases. CDR1 is SGHRS, CDR2 YFSETQ, per germline. CDR3 size: 13 residues. The CDR3 spells CASSSSLEETQYF. The CDR3 DNA reads as TGCGCCAGCAGCTCTAGCCTCGAGGAGACCCAGTACTTC. The full variable domain, with the rest looked up from reference TRBV5-1 and TRBJ2-5, is KAGVTQTPRYLIKTRGQQVTLSCSPISGHRSVSWYQQTPGQGLQFLFEYFSETQRNKGNFPGRFSGRQFSNSRSEMNVSTLELGDSALYLCASSSSLEETQYFGPGTRLLVL.

This clone was seen a single time. This sequence joins TRBV6-5 and TRBJ1-2, with D uncertain. Germline V gene data show CDR1 as MNHEY and CDR2 as SVGAGI. The CDR3 consists of 11 residues. V lost 8 bases to trimming and J lost 3 bases, with 7 bases between them. CDR3 in amino acids: CASVRDYGYTF. The CDR3 DNA reads TGTGCCAGCGTAAGGGACTATGGCTACACCTTC.

V usage is TRBV19 and J usage is TRBJ1-6; unclear D gene. Trimming left V 3 bases short and J 9 bases short, with 12 bases between. In germline, CDR1 is LNHDA, CDR2 SQIVND (reference sequence). This CDR3 region has 14 residues. The CDR3, as DNA: TGTGCCAGTAGTATCGGCACTCTCGGTTCACCCCTCCACTTT. This codes for CASSIGTLGSPLHF.

This clone was detected only a few times. This sequence joins TRBV2 and TRBJ2-1; D not certain. Germline V gives CDR1 SNHLY, CDR2 FYNNEI. CDR3 size: 12 residues. With 4 bases removed from V and 8 bases from J, the gap between germline ends came to 9 bases. CDR3 in DNA: TGTGCCAGCAGTGGAGGATTATATGAGCAGTTCTTC. Protein sequence: CASSGGLYEQFF.

This clone has a handful of counts. CDR3: CASSRMGNTEAFF. Here the CDR3 DNA reads TGTGCCAGCAGCCGTATGGGGAACACTGAAGCTTTCTTT. This chain uses TRBV3-1 (or the pseudogene TRBV3-2) with TRBJ1-1; unclear D gene. Germline loops: CDR1 LGHDT, CDR2 YNNKEL (reference sequence). Trimming took off 4 bases at V and 1 base at J, with 7 bases between the two ends. CDR3 size: 13 residues.

The rearrangement links TRBV6-2 or TRBV6-3 to TRBJ2-1; 8 positions match TRBD1. Unmatched junction bases numbered 1, after V lost 1 base and J lost 5 bases. The CDR3 is made up of 14 amino acids. Per germline, CDR1 MNHEY and CDR2 SVGEGT. CDR3 sequence: CASSYWGQDNEQFF. Written as DNA, the CDR3 is TGTGCCAGCAGTTACTGGGGACAGGACAATGAGCAGTTCTTC.

This clone was seen once. This chain joins TRBV6-5 and TRBJ1-6; D is undetermined. This CDR3 has 15 residues. Trimming took off 0 bases at V and 6 bases at J, with 9 bases between the two ends. Germline CDR1 MNHEY, CDR2 SVGAGI. The CDR3 region has the DNA TGTGCCAGCAGTTACTCTCAAGCAACTAATTCACCCCTCCACTTT. The encoded protein is CASSYSQATNSPLHF.

The chain carries TRBV7-2 and TRBJ1-1; D not certain. The CDR3 runs to 14 residues. V was pared by 2 bases and J by 4 bases, with 11 bases between. The germline V gene has CDR1 SGHTA and CDR2 FQGNSA. CDR3 nucleotides: TGTGCCAGCAGCTTACACTCGTTAGCCACTGAAGCTTTCTTT. Protein: CASSLHSLATEAFF.

The gene calls are TRBV6-5 and TRBJ2-2, with D possibly TRBD2 on 6 matching bases. V lost 6 bases and J lost 7, with 6 bases in between. Germline loops: CDR1 MNHEY, CDR2 SVGAGI. The CDR3 runs to 11 residues. CDR3: CASREGGELFF. CDR3 sequence (DNA): TGTGCCAGCAGGGAGGGCGGGGAGCTGTTTTTT.

The sample holds one count of this clone. The V and J genes are TRBV28 and TRBJ1-1, with D possibly matching TRBD1 (5 bases). Trimming took off 7 bases at V and 3 bases at J, with 15 bases between the two ends. The CDR3 totals 14 residues. The V gene's germline CDR1 is MDHEN and CDR2 SYDVKM. The CDR3: CASNAGQAYTEAFF. CDR3 DNA: TGTGCCAGCAACGCAGGGCAGGCTTACACTGAAGCTTTCTTT. The full variable domain, with the rest looked up from reference TRBV28 and TRBJ1-1, is DVKVTQSSRYLVKRTGEKVFLECVQDMDHENMFWYRQDPGLGLRLIYFSYDVKMKEKGDIPEGYSVSREKKERFSLILESASTNQTSMYLCASNAGQAYTEAFFGQGTRLTVV.

The chain joins TRBV5-1 to TRBJ2-2; TRBD1 aligns across 8 bases. The CDR3 spans 16 residues. J lost 6 bases, V lost 3 bases, and 10 bases had no gene match. In germline, CDR1 is SGHRS, CDR2 YFSETQ. CDR3 sequence reads: CASSSQTGAPSGELFF. CDR3 DNA: TGCGCCAGCAGCTCACAGACAGGGGCCCCCTCCGGGGAGCTGTTTTTT.

The chain recombines TRBV11-2 with TRBJ1-3; D remains ambiguous. V gave up 6 bases and J gave up 2 bases, with 11 bases separating them. This CDR3 is 14 amino acids long. CDR1 and CDR2 (germline): SGHAT, FQNNGV. The CDR3 bases are TGTGCCAGCAGTGCGGGGAGTACTGGAAACACCATATATTTT. Its protein product is CASSAGSTGNTIYF.

This rearrangement joins TRBV7-8 to TRBJ1-6; D possibly corresponds to TRBD1 (5 bases). Trimming left V 7 bases short and J 7 bases short, with 14 bases between. Germline V gene sequence: CDR1 SGHVS, CDR2 FQNEAQ. CDR3 size: 14 residues. The CDR3 reads CASTESRENSPLHF. As DNA, the CDR3 is TGTGCCAGCACCGAGTCCAGGGAGAATTCACCCCTCCACTTT.

V and J are TRBV27 and TRBJ1-3; 7 bases are shared with TRBD1. Germline CDR1 and CDR2: MNHEY and SMNVEV (reference sequence). This CDR3 comprises 15 residues. Trimming at V came to 6 bases and at J to 7 bases, leaving 12 bases not matched to a gene. CDR3 protein: CASSTNRGPRNTIYF. The CDR3, as DNA: TGTGCCAGCAGCACAAACAGGGGCCCAAGGAACACCATATATTTT.

The J gene is TRBJ1-1, the V gene TRBV5-1; D is undetermined. Germline V gene lookup returns CDR1 SGHRS and CDR2 YFSETQ. The CDR3 consists of 15 residues. The ends were cut back, 2 bases at V and 0 bases at J, with 11 bases in the middle. The CDR3 DNA reads as TGCGCCAGCAGCTTCGACGGAGGATTGAACACTGAAGCTTTCTTT. Its protein product is CASSFDGGLNTEAFF.

J is TRBJ1-1 and V is TRBV7-9, with a possible D match to TRBD1 (6 bases). The CDR3 is made up of 15 amino acids. With 1 base removed from V and 6 bases from J, the gap between germline ends came to 15 bases. The germline V gene has CDR1 SEHNR and CDR2 FQNEAQ (reference sequence). The CDR3 loop reads CASSLGGRGFAEAFF. The CDR3 DNA sequence: TGTGCCAGCAGCTTAGGGGGCAGGGGTTTTGCTGAAGCTTTCTTT.

CDR3 bases: TGCAGCGTTAGGGACAGCCTCAAAGAGACCCAGTACTTC. Protein: CSVRDSLKETQYF. The chain uses TRBV29-1 and TRBJ2-5; 7 bases fit TRBD1. The V segment lost 5 bases and the J segment 3 bases; nucleotides outside the gene matches: 6. The CDR3 spans 13 residues. CDR1 and CDR2 (germline): SQVTM, ANQGSEA.

The chain employs TRBV2 and TRBJ2-3, with D hard to call. V dropped 5 bases and J dropped 6 bases, with 15 bases sitting between them. The CDR3 extends over 14 amino acids. Germline loops: CDR1 SNHLY, CDR2 FYNNEI. CDR3 sequence (DNA): TGTGCCAGCAGTCTAAATCCCCTTAGGGATACGCAGTATTTT. The encoded protein is CASSLNPLRDTQYF. The full variable domain, rest sourced from reference TRBV2 and TRBJ2-3, is EPEVTQTPSHQVTQMGQEVILRCVPISNHLYFYWYRQILGQKVEFLVSFYNNEISEKSEIFDDQFSVERPDGSNFTLKIRSTKLEDSAMYFCASSLNPLRDTQYFGPGTRLTVL.

The J gene is TRBJ1-2, the V gene TRBV6-1, with TRBD1 as a possible D gene (5 bases). Trimming shortened V by 3 bases and J by 1 base, and 18 bases separated the two germline ends. Germline V gene sequence: CDR1 MNHNS, CDR2 SASEGT. This CDR3 region has 17 residues. CDR3 region: CASSDPGRRYYNYGYTF. The CDR3 region has the DNA TGTGCCAGCAGTGACCCGGGACGTCGGTACTATAACTATGGCTACACCTTC.

CDR3 bases: TGTGCCAGCAGTCCCGGGACAGGGATGAACACTGAAGCTTTCTTT. Protein: CASSPGTGMNTEAFF. The V call is TRBV6-2 or TRBV6-3, the J call TRBJ1-1; 9 bases are shared with TRBD1. This CDR3 contains 15 residues. V gave up 5 bases and J gave up 0 bases; unmatched junction bases: 4. Germline V gives CDR1 MNHEY, CDR2 SVGEGT.

The V gene is TRBV7-8, the J gene TRBJ1-5; D may be TRBD1 (6 bases). CDR3 length equals 14 residues. The V gene's germline CDR1 is SGHVS and CDR2 FQNEAQ. Trimming removed 7 bases at V and 3 bases at J, with 13 bases between. The CDR3, as DNA: TGTGCCAGCAACCAGGGGAGGGCCAATCAGCCCCAGCATTTT. Protein product: CASNQGRANQPQHF.

The chain employs TRBV10-1 and TRBJ1-1; D is possibly TRBD1 (6 bases). Germline V gene data show CDR1 as WNHNN and CDR2 as SYGVQD (reference sequence). There are 13 residues in the CDR3. The V end was cut by 4 bases, the J end by 0 bases, with 6 bases between. The CDR3 spells CASSGGLNTEAFF. The CDR3 DNA is TGCGCCAGCAGTGGGGGGCTGAACACTGAAGCTTTCTTT.

The chain links TRBV2 to TRBJ1-2, with unresolved D. The CDR3 sequence is 14 residues long. From germline, CDR1 is SNHLY and CDR2 FYNNEI. V gave up 3 bases and J gave up 0 bases, with 8 bases separating them. The CDR3 spells CASSEWQANYGYTF. The CDR3, as DNA: TGTGCCAGCAGTGAGTGGCAAGCTAACTATGGCTACACCTTC.

The rearrangement links TRBV19 to TRBJ2-5; D tentatively fits TRBD1 or TRBD2 (5 bases each). Germline assignment: CDR1 LNHDA and CDR2 SQIVND (reference sequence). V lost 5 bases and J 4 bases, leaving 14 bases between the germline ends. The CDR3 has 14 residues. The CDR3 region is CASSGLRGGETQYF. CDR3 in DNA: TGTGCCAGTAGTGGGTTGAGGGGCGGAGAGACCCAGTACTTC.